The rows below give T cell receptor beta chains drawn from one sample of a study of T cell repertoires in cytomegalovirus infection. No antigen has been identified for these receptors. Each CDR3 protein gets one entry after TCRdb re-called the reads with MiXCR. The data contain hundreds of thousands of distinct CDR3 sequences, 30% to 40% of them singletons. Sequences were derived from cultured PBMCs, sampled from culture after CMV antigen stimulation. The receptor source for this set is a human donor in good health (CMV status not recorded). Some clones in this sample may be carry-over from other donors' samples. Both conserved end residues are part of each CDR3. A D gene is named only where the DNA matches it firmly. The size entry is marked missing in some rows and otherwise reads once, few, many or a size class.

abundance	j_gene	d_gene	v_gene	len	CDR3nt	CDR3aa
NA	TRBJ2-6	TRBD1	TRBV6-1	15	TGTGCCAGCAGTCGGGACAGGGATGGGGCCAACGTCCTGACTTTC	CASSRDRDGANVLTF
few	TRBJ1-2	NA	TRBV4-1	14	TGCGCCAGCAGCCCCCAGGGGCCCTCGGGAGGCTACACCTTC	CASSPQGPSGGYTF
NA	TRBJ2-3	NA	TRBV5-1	14	TGCGCCAGCAGCTGGAGGGAGAGCACAGATACGCAGTATTTT	CASSWRESTDTQYF
NA	TRBJ1-2	TRBD1	TRBV7-9	15	TGTGCCAGCAGCTTTACGTCAGGGGGCGTAGGTGGCTACACCTTC	CASSFTSGGVGGYTF
few	TRBJ1-1	NA	TRBV11-2	14	TGTGCCAGCAGCTCGGCAGGTACGGACACTGAAGCTTTCTTT	CASSSAGTDTEAFF
NA	TRBJ1-4	NA	TRBV19	15	TGTGCCAGTAGTGCGGGGGACACCGCTAATGAAAAACTGTTTTTT	CASSAGDTANEKLFF
few	TRBJ2-1	TRBD1	TRBV20-1	14	TGCAGTGCTATTTCAGACAGGGGGCACAATGAGCAGTTCTTC	CSAISDRGHNEQFF
many	TRBJ2-3	NA	TRBV7-8	17	TGTGCCAGCAGCTTAGAAACTGGGCTACTCCGCACAGATACGCAGTATTTT	CASSLETGLLRTDTQYF
NA	TRBJ2-2	TRBD2	TRBV27	17	TGTGCCAGCAGCAGAGGACTAGCGGGAACGGTTAGCGGGGAGCTGTTTTTT	CASSRGLAGTVSGELFF
NA	TRBJ2-1	NA	TRBV7-6	15	TGTGCCAGCAGCTTAGTCGAAACAGGGCTGAATGAGCAGTTCTTC	CASSLVETGLNEQFF
NA	TRBJ2-2	TRBD2	TRBV11-2	17	TGTGCCAGCAGCCCCTTCCTCAGCGGGAGCGGGCCCGGGGAGCTGTTTTTT	CASSPFLSGSGPGELFF
few	TRBJ2-3	NA	TRBV7-2	17	TGTGCCAGCAGCTTAAAGGTAGCGTCAACTAGCACAGATACGCAGTATTTT	CASSLKVASTSTDTQYF
NA	TRBJ2-2	NA	TRBV5-4	15	TGTGCCAGCAGCTTGGGGGGCGCATGGACCGGGGAGCTGTTTTTT	CASSLGGAWTGELFF
NA	TRBJ1-3	NA	TRBV7-9	17	TGTGCCAGCAGCTCACCCGGACAGTTGAGCTCTGGAAACACCATATATTTT	CASSSPGQLSSGNTIYF
few	TRBJ2-5	NA	TRBV19	15	TGTGCCAGTAGTAAAATCGGCTCCACGGGGGAGACCCAGTACTTC	CASSKIGSTGETQYF
NA	TRBJ1-2	NA	TRBV7-2	15	TGTGCCAGCAGCACGTCGGTTCACGGGAACTATGGCTACACCTTC	CASSTSVHGNYGYTF
NA	TRBJ2-3	NA	TRBV6-6	15	TGTGCCAGCAGTTTAATTGGGGCGCGCGGGGATACGCAGTATTTT	CASSLIGARGDTQYF
NA	TRBJ1-1	NA	TRBV20-1	11	TGCAGTGCGCGGAGGTACGCTGAAGCTTTCTTT	CSARRYAEAFF
NA	TRBJ2-7	TRBD2	TRBV28	13	TGTGCCACGGGGAGCGGGAGCGGGTACGAGCAGTACTTC	CATGSGSGYEQYF
NA	TRBJ1-4	TRBD1	TRBV28	15	TGTGCCAGCAGTGTTTCGACAGGGGGTTCTGAAAAACTGTTTTTT	CASSVSTGGSEKLFF
few	TRBJ1-3	TRBD1	TRBV10-3	14	TGTGCCATCACTACAGGGGGTACTGGAAACACCATATATTTT	CAITTGGTGNTIYF
many	TRBJ2-7	TRBD1	TRBV10-3	12	TGTGCCATCAGTGGGACAGGGGACGAGCAGTACTTC	CAISGTGDEQYF
NA	TRBJ1-4	NA	TRBV19	14	TGTGCCAGTAGTATCAGGCCAGGGAATGAAAAACTGTTTTTT	CASSIRPGNEKLFF
few	TRBJ2-3	TRBD2	TRBV11-2	16	TGTGCCAGCAGCTTAGTTGCGGGAGGGCTAGTGGATACGCAGTATTTT	CASSLVAGGLVDTQYF
NA	TRBJ2-1	TRBD1	TRBV11-2	16	TGTGCCAGCAGCTTAGTGGGCGGCGACAGGGGCGGTGAGCAGTTCTTC	CASSLVGGDRGGEQFF
many	TRBJ1-4	NA	TRBV7-2	13	TGTGCCAGCAGTCGTAGGGGGGGGGAAAAACTGTTTTTT	CASSRRGGEKLFF
NA	TRBJ2-6	TRBD2	TRBV4-3	19	TGCGCCAGCAGCCGAACGACTAGCGGGAGGGCCGCTGGGGCCAACGTCCTGACTTTC	CASSRTTSGRAAGANVLTF
NA	TRBJ2-3	TRBD2	TRBV5-1	15	TGCGCCAGCAACCAACGACTAGCGAACACAGATACGCAGTATTTT	CASNQRLANTDTQYF
NA	TRBJ2-1	TRBD2	TRBV6-2/TRBV6-3	15	TGTGCCAGCAGTAACCTAGCGGGATGGTCGGGTGAGCAGTTCTTC	CASSNLAGWSGEQFF
many	TRBJ1-1	NA	TRBV7-2	16	TGTGCCAGCAGCTTTTTTTGGGGCAGGGCTGACACTGAAGCTTTCTTT	CASSFFWGRADTEAFF
NA	TRBJ1-2	NA	TRBV7-9	14	TGTGCCAGCAGCTCCCTGGGGGCGTCCTATGGCTACACCTTC	CASSSLGASYGYTF
NA	TRBJ2-1	NA	TRBV4-2	20	TGTGCCAGCAGCCAAGATAGGCGCCCTTGGCGGGGTGACTCCTACAATGAGCAGTTCTTC	CASSQDRRPWRGDSYNEQFF
NA	TRBJ1-5	NA	TRBV12-3/TRBV12-4	12	TGTGCCAGCCAGGATAGCAATCAGCCCCAGCATTTT	CASQDSNQPQHF
NA	TRBJ1-2	TRBD1	TRBV7-2	16	TGTGCCAGCAGCTTAGCGGGGGCCAGGGGGAATGGCGGCTACACCTTC	CASSLAGARGNGGYTF
NA	TRBJ2-3	NA	TRBV11-3	15	TGTGCCAGCTCAGGACAGTTGGTAATCACAGATACGCAGTATTTT	CASSGQLVITDTQYF
once	TRBJ2-5	NA	TRBV29-1	15	TGCAGCGTCAAATCCTGGGGCGGAGTAAAAGAGACCCAGTACTTC	CSVKSWGGVKETQYF
NA	TRBJ2-3	NA	TRBV29-1	13	TGCAGCGTTCCCTTTGGGAGGACAGATACGCAGTATTTT	CSVPFGRTDTQYF
few	TRBJ2-3	TRBD1	TRBV6-1	14	TGTGCCAGCGCCTGGACAGGCTTAACAGATACGCAGTATTTT	CASAWTGLTDTQYF
NA	TRBJ2-7	TRBD2	TRBV7-6	16	TGTGCCAGCAGCTCCACCGGGACTAGCGGTCGTAGCGAGCAGTACTTC	CASSSTGTSGRSEQYF
few	TRBJ2-1	TRBD1	TRBV7-2	16	TGTGCCAGCAGCCCGGGGACAGGGGGTGGCTACAATGAGCAGTTCTTC	CASSPGTGGGYNEQFF
NA	TRBJ1-1	TRBD1	TRBV7-3	15	TGTGCCAGCAGCGTATGGGACAGTTCGAACACTGAAGCTTTCTTT	CASSVWDSSNTEAFF